This T cell receptor beta chain was sequenced during a study of T cells in Graves' hyperthyroidism and ophthalmopathy. Study at large: Sampling of peripheral blood happened at initial diagnosis, prior to any treatment.

The CDR3 runs 14 residues. CDR1 MGHRA and CDR2 YSYEKL come from the germline V gene. Trimming stripped 1 base from V and 6 bases from J, with 10 bases between. Regions amplified from RNA transcripts were the TCR beta CDR3 regions. Carried out on the TCR CDR3, a first-round RT-PCR used the HTBI primer set. Each CDR3 protein is one row after TCRdb ran MiXCR on the multiplex PCR reads. Altogether some 490,000 distinct CDR3 sequences are present, 20% to 25% being singletons, with the ten largest covering approximately 49%. Clinical Activity Scores of at least 3, NOSPECS grades of at least 4 and durations under 3 months characterized ophthalmopathy patients. Using more than 7.5 ml of fresh peripheral blood, PBMCs were prepared.

This chain uses TRBV4-1 with TRBJ2-1; D possibly corresponds to TRBD1 (5 bases). Sequenced: blood. The receptor comes from a woman in her sixties or seventies with Graves' ophthalmopathy. The CDR3 loop is CASSQGQISNEQFF. CDR3 bases: TGCGCCAGCAGCCAAGGACAGATTAGCAATGAGCAGTTCTTC.